The 23 T cell receptor beta chains below were found in one sample sequenced in a study of Graves' ophthalmopathy and Graves' hyperthyroidism (dated by TCRdb to 2016 to 2018). Reads for this sample came from an Illumina HiSeq 2000. For repertoire sequencing, the TCR beta CDR3 regions were amplified from RNA transcripts. The first round was an RT-PCR using HTBI primers with the Qiagen OneStep RT-PCR kit, and this first round was followed by a second-round multiplex PCR, then size selection and purification. Using fastp trimming at Q25 and MiXCR clonotype assembly, TCRdb reanalyzed the public sequencing data and kept in-frame beta chains. Every distinct CDR3 protein forms one entry, paired with its most common genes and DNA. Across this sample there are hundreds of thousands of distinct CDR3 sequences, with under 25% seen only once. Under 3% of the sample goes to the ten largest clones. The specimen sequenced was peripheral blood. The source of these receptors is a woman aged 18-35 years with stable Graves' hyperthyroidism. Donor details come from another sample of the same person, matched by shared clones.

This clonotype showed up many times. The V gene is TRBV2, the J gene TRBJ1-4; D gene unclear. CDR1 and CDR2 from the germline V gene are SNHLY and FYNNEI. The CDR3 length is 13 residues. V was pared by 7 bases and J by 8 bases, with 14 bases between. CDR3 protein: CASTNQQGEKLFF. The CDR3 DNA sequence: TGTGCCAGCACAAACCAGCAAGGGGAAAAACTGTTTTTT.

This clonotype was picked up many times. The chain combines TRBV11-1 with TRBJ2-7; TRBD2 is a possible D gene (6 bases). V lost 1 base, J lost 0 bases, and 13 bases lay in between. CDR1 and CDR2 from the germline V gene are SGHAT and FQDESV (reference sequence). The CDR3 has 16 amino acids. The CDR3 sequence is CASSLVGRGSSYEQYF. CDR3 in DNA: TGTGCCAGCAGCTTAGTGGGGCGGGGAAGCTCCTACGAGCAGTACTTC.

This clonotype was counted a few times. The chain is built from TRBV11-3 and TRBJ2-2, with D unresolved. V gave up 5 bases and J gave up 1 base, with 11 bases separating them. Germline CDR1 reads SGHNT; CDR2 reads YENEEA. There are 15 residues in the CDR3. Here the CDR3 reads CASSPGSLNTGELFF. The CDR3, as DNA: TGTGCCAGCAGCCCCGGGTCTCTGAACACCGGGGAGCTGTTTTTT.

This clonotype was seen many times. The chain links TRBV11-2 to TRBJ1-1; tentative D call: TRBD1 (5 bases). Germline CDR1 SGHAT, CDR2 FQNNGV. V lost 4 bases to trimming and J lost 5 bases, with 11 bases between them. The CDR3 has 13 amino acids. In nucleotides, the CDR3 is TGTGCCAGCAGCTCCAGGGCAGTGACTGAAGCTTTCTTT. Protein: CASSSRAVTEAFF.

This clonotype was seen many times. This sequence joins TRBV30 and TRBJ1-1, with TRBD1 as a possible D gene (5 bases). Germline CDR1 GTSNPN, CDR2 SVGIG (reference sequence). The ends were cut back, 4 bases at V and 5 bases at J, with 8 bases in the middle. The CDR3 runs 11 residues. This chain's CDR3 is CAWKRGTEAFF. CDR3 bases: TGTGCCTGGAAAAGGGGAACTGAAGCTTTCTTT.

This clonotype was counted ten times or more. The chain uses TRBV6-5 and TRBJ1-1; no clear D. The CDR3 runs 12 residues. Trimming took 6 bases from V and 4 from J, leaving 9 bases between them. Germline V lookup: CDR1 MNHEY, CDR2 SVGAGI. In DNA, the CDR3 is TGTGCCAGCAGCTACCGGTCCACTGAAGCTTTCTTT. Its translation is CASSYRSTEAFF.

This clonotype was detected ten times or more. The rearrangement uses TRBV20-1 and TRBJ1-5, with D perhaps matching TRBD1 (5 bases). Trimming left V 7 bases short and J 3 bases short, with 19 bases between. Germline lookup yields CDR1 DFQATT and CDR2 SNEGSKA (reference sequence). CDR3 length: 15 residues. The CDR3 reads CSGRSGSRINQPQHF. The CDR3 DNA is TGCAGTGGAAGGTCAGGGTCAAGAATCAATCAGCCCCAGCATTTT.

Many counts were recorded for this clonotype. The genes are TRBV12-3 or TRBV12-4 and TRBJ1-1; D is undetermined. The CDR3 has 12 amino acids. V dropped 7 bases and J dropped 1 base, with 7 bases sitting between them. The CDR3 nucleotides read TGTGCCAGCAACCGGGGGAACACTGAAGCTTTCTTT. Its translation: CASNRGNTEAFF.

This clonotype has a count of ten or more. The rearrangement joins TRBV20-1 to TRBJ1-5, with a weak D call TRBD1 (5 bases). The CDR3 sequence is 12 residues long. CDR1 and CDR2 (germline): DFQATT, SNEGSKA (reference sequence). With 5 bases removed from V and 5 bases from J, the gap between germline ends came to 10 bases. CDR3 sequence: CSASQGDQPQHF. For the CDR3, the DNA is TGCAGTGCTTCTCAAGGGGATCAGCCCCAGCATTTT.

This clonotype was recorded many times. V is TRBV12-3 or TRBV12-4 and J is TRBJ1-2; D ambiguous. The germline V and J ends were trimmed by 6 bases and 0 bases, with 8 bases remaining between them. The CDR3 is 13 amino acids. The CDR3 spells CASSELANYGYTF. DNA for the CDR3: TGTGCCAGCAGCGAGTTAGCTAACTATGGCTACACCTTC.

This clonotype has more than one count but fewer than ten. The J gene is TRBJ2-2, the V gene TRBV12-3 or TRBV12-4, with TRBD2 matching over 10 bases. This CDR3 is 16 amino acids long. Trimming cost V 4 bases and J 4 bases; bases outside gene matches: 6. The chain's CDR3 is CASSYWRLAGTGELFF. The CDR3 coding sequence is TGTGCCAGCAGTTACTGGCGACTAGCGGGCACCGGGGAGCTGTTTTTT.

The sample holds many counts of this clonotype. The chain links TRBV19 to TRBJ2-7; 11 bases are a match to TRBD1. The CDR3 has 16 residues. The trim removed 7 bases at V and 5 bases at J, leaving 13 bases unmatched. The germline gives CDR1 LNHDA, CDR2 SQIVND (reference sequence). The CDR3 nucleotides are TGTGCCAGTACCCGGGACCGGACAGGGGGCATCCACGAGCAGTACTTC. Its protein product is CASTRDRTGGIHEQYF.

This clonotype appeared many times. The chain is built from TRBV24-1 and TRBJ2-5, with TRBD2 as a possible D gene (6 bases). CDR1 KGHDR and CDR2 SFDVKD come from the germline V gene. V lost 8 bases, J lost 5 bases, and 23 bases lay in between. This CDR3 contains 16 residues. The CDR3 protein is CATTVNFGRGGETQYF. CDR3 sequence (DNA): TGTGCCACCACCGTAAACTTCGGGAGAGGCGGGGAGACCCAGTACTTC.

As for this clonotype: At one of its ends the junction is not consistent with the germline gene, which may arise from a read error. The rearrangement uses TRBV7-6 and TRBJ1-1; D not resolved. This CDR3 spans 13 amino acids. Germline V lookup: CDR1 SGHVS, CDR2 FNYEAQ. DNA of the CDR3: TGTGCCTGCAGCTCGAGCATGAACACTGAAGCTTTCTTT. Protein: CACSSSMNTEAFF.

This clonotype appeared many times. The genes are TRBV14 and TRBJ1-2; 9 bases map to TRBD1. The CDR3 consists of 18 residues. With 4 bases clipped from V and 3 bases from J, the junction kept 15 bases outside the gene matches. Germline V gene data show CDR1 as SGHDN and CDR2 as FVKESK. Here the CDR3 reads CASSRVNRGPNYYYGYTF. The CDR3 DNA sequence: TGTGCCAGCAGCCGAGTAAACAGGGGGCCGAATTACTACTATGGCTACACCTTC.

There are a few counts of this clonotype. V and J are TRBV30 and TRBJ1-1; the D is unclear. Germline lookup yields CDR1 GTSNPN and CDR2 SVGIG (reference sequence). This CDR3 region has 12 residues. The V end lost 1 base, the J end lost 0 bases, and 3 bases lay between the germline ends. The CDR3 here is CAWSEMNTEAFF. The CDR3 coding sequence is TGTGCCTGGAGTGAGATGAACACTGAAGCTTTCTTT.

This clonotype was seen repeatedly, ten times or more. The CDR3 bases are TGTGCCAGCAGTTTAGGCGGGGGCAACTACGAGCAGTACTTC. As protein: CASSLGGGNYEQYF. The chain carries TRBV12-3 or TRBV12-4 and TRBJ2-7, with a possible D match to TRBD2 (7 bases). V was pared by 1 base and J by 3 bases, with 10 bases between. The CDR3 has 14 amino acids.

This sequence joins TRBV20-1 and TRBJ1-6, with D possibly matching TRBD1 (5 bases). Germline loops: CDR1 DFQATT, CDR2 SNEGSKA (reference sequence). The V end lost 6 bases, the J end lost 0 bases, and 30 bases lay between the germline ends. The CDR3 runs 21 residues. The DNA for the CDR3 is TGCAGTGCCAAACTAGTCTCTCGGGACGGCCGCCCGAGCTCCTATAATTCACCCCTCCACTTT. Its protein product is CSAKLVSRDGRPSSYNSPLHF.

This clonotype came up many times. The chain joins TRBV12-3 or TRBV12-4 to TRBJ2-7; D not certain. The V and J ends lost 1 base and 9 bases respectively, with 16 bases between them. This CDR3 contains 14 residues. Written as DNA, the CDR3 is TGTGCCAGCAGTTTAGGTGCGGTCCCTAAAGGGCAGTACTTC. It codes for CASSLGAVPKGQYF.

In this sample, this clonotype turned up many times. The chain carries TRBV24-1 and TRBJ2-7; the D is unclear. V was cut by 4 bases and J by 5 bases, with 14 bases left in between. Germline V gene lookup returns CDR1 KGHDR and CDR2 SFDVKD. This CDR3 comprises 14 residues. The CDR3 protein is CATSESSGYDEQYF. Here the CDR3 DNA reads TGTGCCACCAGTGAATCTTCGGGCTACGACGAGCAGTACTTC.

This clonotype was recorded at least ten times. The V call is TRBV10-3, the J call TRBJ2-7, with D uncertain. Trimming took 11 bases from V and 0 from J, leaving 14 bases between them. The germline gives CDR1 ENHRY, CDR2 SYGVKD. The CDR3 covers 13 residues. This chain's CDR3 is CAGSDRYSYEQYF. Here the CDR3 DNA reads TGTGCCGGGTCGGACCGATACTCCTACGAGCAGTACTTC.

Note on this clonotype: A much larger clone sits a single nucleotide away, making a read error possible. The V gene is TRBV25-1, the J gene TRBJ1-1; D uncertain. The CDR3 covers 13 residues. CDR1 MGHDK and CDR2 SYGVNS come from the germline V gene. CDR3 residues: CASSEGGRAEACF. Written as DNA, the CDR3 is TGTGCCAGCAGTGAAGGTGGAAGAGCTGAAGCTTGCTTT.

Ten or more counts support this clonotype. V is TRBV6-1 and J is TRBJ1-4, with D tentatively TRBD1 (6 bases). Trimming shortened V by 5 bases and J by 2 bases, and 12 bases separated the two germline ends. The germline gives CDR1 MNHNS, CDR2 SASEGT. The CDR3 extends over 15 amino acids. Here the CDR3 DNA reads TGTGCCAGCAGTAGCAACAGGGCGACTAATGAAAAACTGTTTTTT. Its translation is CASSSNRATNEKLFF.